Each of the 3 T cell receptor beta chains below was sequenced from the same sample in a study of T cells in Graves' hyperthyroidism and ophthalmopathy (dated by TCRdb to about 2019). The library came from multiplex PCR. Sequencing was carried out with an Illumina HiSeq 2000. TCR beta CDR3 regions were amplified from RNA transcripts. The first round of RT-PCR for the TCR CDR3 was performed with the HTBI primer set and the Qiagen OneStep RT-PCR kit. TCRdb applied fastp at Q25 and MiXCR to the public reads, then kept only in-frame beta chains. Merged by CDR3 protein, the rows form single entries marked with the most common genes and DNA. The sample records about 100,000 distinct CDR3 sequences, 16% of which are singletons. The top ten constitute around two fifths of the sample. What was sequenced was blood. These receptors were taken from a woman between 45 and 65 years old with Graves' hyperthyroidism.

There are a few counts of this clonotype. This rearrangement joins TRBV20-1 to TRBJ2-2; D uncertain. The CDR3 totals 14 residues. Trimming cost V 0 bases and J 1 base, with 6 bases left between them. Germline CDR1 reads DFQATT; CDR2 reads SNEGSKA (reference sequence). This CDR3 reads CSARDRRNTGELFF. CDR3 coding DNA: TGCAGTGCTAGAGATCGGCGGAACACCGGGGAGCTGTTTTTT.

In this sample, this clonotype turned up many times. The V call is TRBV25-1, the J call TRBJ1-6; 7 bases line up with TRBD1. J lost 6 bases, V lost 7 bases, and 18 bases had no gene match. Germline lookup yields CDR1 MGHDK and CDR2 SYGVNS. The CDR3 is 18 amino acids. For the CDR3, the DNA is TGTGCCAGCACTGGAGGGAAGACAGGGTCGCTATTTAATTCACCCCTCCACTTT. Its protein is CASTGGKTGSLFNSPLHF. Complete variable domain (other parts from reference TRBV25-1 and TRBJ1-6): EADIYQTPRYLVIGTGKKITLECSQTMGHDKMYWYQQDPGMELHLIHYSYGVNSTEKGDLSSESTVSRIRTEHFPLTLESARPSHTSQYLCASTGGKTGSLFNSPLHFGNGTRLTVT.

This clonotype was counted at least ten times. The rearrangement joins TRBV4-1 to TRBJ1-2; TRBD1 might be the D (5 bases). This CDR3 has 14 residues. The germline V gene encodes CDR1 MGHRA and CDR2 YSYEKL. Trimming left V 0 bases short and J 5 bases short, with 10 bases between. The CDR3 sequence is CASSQEPRGYGYTF. The CDR3 bases are TGCGCCAGCAGCCAAGAGCCTCGGGGGTATGGCTACACCTTC.